This T cell receptor beta chain stems from a study of technical replicates of blood from four donors. This table comes from immunoSEQ multiplex PCR, and its TCRdb copy is limited to in-frame clones, with some not included. The table lists 60,000 to 65,000 clones, about 89% of them singletons. CDR1 and CDR2 from the germline V gene are SGDLS and YYNGEE. The CDR3 is 18 amino acids. V lost 4 bases to trimming and J lost 0 bases, with 20 bases between them. The chain joins TRBV9 to TRBJ1-3; D remains ambiguous. Sequences were obtained from PBMCs. This TCR was recovered from a human donor in good health. Some clones in this sample may be carry-over from other donors' samples. The CDR3 coding sequence is TGTGCCAGCAGCCTCTTCCCGAGGTCCGGTAGCTCTGGAAACACCATATATTTT. Encoded protein: CASSLFPRSGSSGNTIYF.